This T cell receptor (beta chain) was captured in a study of blood T cell repertoires in COVID-19. The CDR3 extends over 13 amino acids. V was trimmed by 3 bases and J by 9 bases, leaving 9 bases between them. CDR1 KGHSH and CDR2 LQKENI come from the germline V gene. Study processing details: Quantification of nucleated cells was approximated via reference gene primer amplification. The repertoire was sequenced with immunoSEQ multiplex PCR; TCRdb's copy has only in-frame clones and lacks some. V and J calls and clone size are as listed in that table; D and trimming were resolved from the DNA. This table has 150,000 to 200,000 clones, approximately 91% appearing once.

The chain employs TRBV18 and TRBJ1-6; D not certain. The sequence came from a man between 65 and 85 years old with active or convalescent COVID-19. The sample consisted of peripheral blood. The DNA for the CDR3 is TGTGCCAGCTCACCCGGGAGGAGTTCACCCCTCCACTTT. Its protein is CASSPGRSSPLHF.